This TCR beta chain was recovered during a study of shared clonotypes between healthy human individuals. The CDR3 sequence is 16 residues long. The V end lost 5 bases, the J end lost 5 bases, and 20 bases lay between the germline ends. In germline, CDR1 is MNHEY, CDR2 SMNVEV (reference sequence). Genomic DNA of each subset was evenly split across several immunoSEQ plates. The method was immunoSEQ multiplex PCR; TCRdb's version includes in-frame clones alone and lacks a portion of them. The sample yields around 500,000 clones, about 80% seen once. Study-wide results and caveats: Sequencing depth was expected to affect clonotype sharing among donors. The researchers took only blood, and tissue repertoires probably look different.

Genomic DNA came from 100 million or so PBMCs in unsorted samples. In regard to this clone: Its antigen is as yet unknown.

The origin of this receptor is a middle-aged woman in good health. Some clones in this sample may be carry-over from other donors' samples. The sample consisted of PBMCs. V gene TRBV27 combines with J gene TRBJ2-3, with D tentatively TRBD1 or TRBD2 (6 bases each). The CDR3 spells CASSPLVGGAGDTQYF. The CDR3 coding sequence is TGTGCCAGCAGTCCCCTGGTGGGGGGCGCAGGAGATACGCAGTATTTT.